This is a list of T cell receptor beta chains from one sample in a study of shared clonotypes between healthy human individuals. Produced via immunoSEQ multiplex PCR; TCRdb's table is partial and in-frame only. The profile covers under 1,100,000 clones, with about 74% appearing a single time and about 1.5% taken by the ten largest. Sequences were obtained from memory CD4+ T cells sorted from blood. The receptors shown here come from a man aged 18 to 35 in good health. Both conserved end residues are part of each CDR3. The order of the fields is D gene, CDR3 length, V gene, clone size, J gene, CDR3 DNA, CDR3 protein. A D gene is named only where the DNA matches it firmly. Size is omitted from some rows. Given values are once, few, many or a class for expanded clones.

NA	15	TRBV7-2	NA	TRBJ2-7	TGTGCCAGCAGCTTTGGAGTGGGGTATTTATCCGAGCAGTACTTC	CASSFGVGYLSEQYF
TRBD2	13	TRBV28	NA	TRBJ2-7	TGTGCCAGCAGTCTAGCGGGATCCTACGAGCAGTACTTC	CASSLAGSYEQYF
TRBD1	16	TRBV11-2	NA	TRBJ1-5	TGTGCCAGCAGCCCACAGGGGGGGTATAGCAATCAGCCCCAGCATTTT	CASSPQGGYSNQPQHF
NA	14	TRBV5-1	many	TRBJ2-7	TGCGCCAGCAGCTTGTATCCAGGAGTATACGAGCAGTACTTC	CASSLYPGVYEQYF
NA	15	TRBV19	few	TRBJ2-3	TGTGCCAGTAGTCAACTCCGGGACATCCCCGATACGCAGTATTTT	CASSQLRDIPDTQYF
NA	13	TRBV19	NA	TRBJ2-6	TGTGCCAGTAGCTTTTCTGGGGCCAACGTCCTGACTTTC	CASSFSGANVLTF
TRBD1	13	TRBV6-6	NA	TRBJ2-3	TGTGCCAGCAGTTACACCCCGGGACAGGAGCAGTATTTT	CASSYTPGQEQYF
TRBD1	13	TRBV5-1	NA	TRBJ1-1	TGCGCCAGCGCGACAGGGGGCGATACTGAAGCTTTCTTT	CASATGGDTEAFF
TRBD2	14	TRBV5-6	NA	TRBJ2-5	TGTGCCAGCAGCTCGGCGGGAGGGAAAGAGACCCAGTACTTC	CASSSAGGKETQYF
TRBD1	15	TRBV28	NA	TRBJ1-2	TGTGCCAGCACCCGCACAGGGGGCAGAATCTATGGCTACACCTTC	CASTRTGGRIYGYTF
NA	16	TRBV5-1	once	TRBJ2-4	TGCGCCAGCAGCTTGGAGCCAGGGGTGGTCAAAAACATTCAGTACTTC	CASSLEPGVVKNIQYF